This TCR beta chain stems from a study of neurological immune-mediated disorders. This clonotype was recorded at least ten times. Its cognate antigen is unknown. The study's findings and limits: No expanded-clone CDR3 amino acid sequence recurred across subjects, suggesting private TCR-beta repertoires. Multiple sclerosis, the disease with the least TCR clonal expansion, fell below healthy controls, whereas HTLV-1-associated myelopathy showed the most.

The cDNA was generated through 5'RACE incorporating 10-nucleotide random UMIs. Each CDR3 protein gets one entry after TCRdb re-called the 5' RACE reads with MiXCR. This table has 45,000 to 55,000 distinct CDR3 sequences, more than 3.5% appearing once. V lost 2 bases and J 3 bases, leaving 7 bases between the germline ends. The CDR3 length is 13 residues. CDR1 MNHEY and CDR2 SVGAGI come from the germline V gene. V and J are TRBV6-5 and TRBJ1-1, with no clear D. The clonotype originates from a man between 60 and 75 years old with multiple sclerosis. Sample: PBMCs. The CDR3 loop reads CASSYDGDTEAFF. The DNA of the CDR3 is TGTGCCAGCAGTTACGATGGGGACACTGAAGCTTTCTTT.